Described below is a single T cell receptor beta chain sequence and its context. Its antigen is undetermined. According to the study, TCR beta libraries were built with iRepertoire HTBI primers and CDR3-region Arm-PCR. TCRdb ran MiXCR on the multiplex PCR reads and lists one entry per CDR3 protein. The table has around 250,000 distinct CDR3 sequences, about 17% seen once. This specimen belongs to a study of regulatory T cells in long-lasting Graves disease. On the study more broadly: Duration of antithyroid drug therapy among newly diagnosed Graves' patients was under 3 months.

Germline-derived CDR1 and CDR2 are LNHDA and SQIVND (reference sequence). V was pared by 6 bases and J by 0 bases, with 11 bases between. The CDR3 length is 14 residues. The time point denotes: newly diagnosed GD, antithyroid drugs for less than 3 months. Preparation of the TCR library used RNA extracted from PBMCs. Study results and caveats: Persistent disease preferred TRBV28, TRBJ1-2 and TRBJ2-5.

The same sample was also studied in work on T cells in Graves' hyperthyroidism and ophthalmopathy.

The chain links TRBV19 to TRBJ1-2; D is ambiguous. The TCR originated in a woman in her twenties or thirties with Graves disease. The source was peripheral blood mononuclear cells (PBMCs), collected at new diagnosis, from a patient treated with antithyroid drugs. The CDR3 reads CASRSGPTNYGYTF. The CDR3 coding sequence is TGTGCCAGTAGGTCTGGACCAACTAACTATGGCTACACCTTC. The full variable domain, its missing parts supplied by reference TRBV19 and TRBJ1-2, is DGGITQSPKYLFRKEGQNVTLSCEQNLNHDAMYWYRQDPGQGLRLIYYSQIVNDFQKGDIAEGYSVSREKKESFPLTVTSAQKNPTAFYLCASRSGPTNYGYTFGSGTRLTVV.